This T cell receptor (beta chain) originates from a study of identical twins. TCRdb re-derived calls from the 5' RACE reads in MiXCR, one entry per CDR3 protein. The sample lists 500,000 or so distinct CDR3 sequences, 13% to 15% occurring once. V was pared by 0 bases and J by 6 bases, with 14 bases between. The V gene's germline CDR1 is DFQATT and CDR2 SNEGSKA (reference sequence). The CDR3 has 15 amino acids. These data were likewise used in another study, on yellow fever vaccine responses in identical twins.

The sequence derives from a young woman in good health. This chain uses TRBV20-1 with TRBJ2-2; weak D call: TRBD2 (6 bases). Sequenced sample: CD4+ T cells sorted from blood. The CDR3 is CSARDGGSVSGELFF. The CDR3 DNA is TGCAGTGCTAGAGATGGAGGGAGCGTCTCCGGGGAGCTGTTTTTT.